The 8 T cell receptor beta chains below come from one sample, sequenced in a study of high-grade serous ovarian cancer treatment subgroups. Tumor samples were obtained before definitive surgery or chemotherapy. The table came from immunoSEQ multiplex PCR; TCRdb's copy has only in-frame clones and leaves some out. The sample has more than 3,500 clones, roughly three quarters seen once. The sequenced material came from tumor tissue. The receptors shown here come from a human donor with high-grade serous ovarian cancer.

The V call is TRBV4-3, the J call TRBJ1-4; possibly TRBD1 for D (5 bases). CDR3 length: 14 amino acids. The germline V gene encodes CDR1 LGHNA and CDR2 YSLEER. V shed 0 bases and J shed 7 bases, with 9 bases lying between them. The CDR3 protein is CASSQEGAVEKLFF. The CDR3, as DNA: TGCGCCAGCAGCCAAGAAGGGGCGGTTGAAAAACTGTTTTTT.

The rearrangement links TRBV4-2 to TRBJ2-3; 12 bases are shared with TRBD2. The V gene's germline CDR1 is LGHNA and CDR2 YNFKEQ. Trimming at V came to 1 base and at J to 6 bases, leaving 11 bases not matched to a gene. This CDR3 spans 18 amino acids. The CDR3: CASSQVPLAGGPGDTQYF. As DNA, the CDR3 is TGTGCCAGCAGCCAAGTCCCCCTAGCGGGGGGGCCGGGTGATACGCAGTATTTT.

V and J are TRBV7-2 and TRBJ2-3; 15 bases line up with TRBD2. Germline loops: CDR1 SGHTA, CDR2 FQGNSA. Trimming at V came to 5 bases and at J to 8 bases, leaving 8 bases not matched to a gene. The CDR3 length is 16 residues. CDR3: CASSPGLAGGAGTQYF. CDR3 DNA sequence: TGTGCCAGCAGCCCGGGACTAGCGGGAGGCGCTGGTACGCAGTATTTT.

CDR3 bases: TGTGCCACCAGCAGTGGACAGGGGTACGAGCAGTACTTC. This translates into CATSSGQGYEQYF. The gene calls are TRBV15 and TRBJ2-5; 9 bases match TRBD1. The DNA end favors TRBJ2-7, so the J call may be wrong. The CDR3 length is 13 residues. Germline V lookup: CDR1 LNHNV, CDR2 YYDKDF (reference sequence).

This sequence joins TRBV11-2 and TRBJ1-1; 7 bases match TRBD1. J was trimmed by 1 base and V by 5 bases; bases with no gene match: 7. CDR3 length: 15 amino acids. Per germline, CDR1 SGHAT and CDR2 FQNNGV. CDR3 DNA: TGTGCCAGCAGCCCGGGACAGCTTAGGAACACTGAAGCTTTCTTT. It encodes CASSPGQLRNTEAFF.

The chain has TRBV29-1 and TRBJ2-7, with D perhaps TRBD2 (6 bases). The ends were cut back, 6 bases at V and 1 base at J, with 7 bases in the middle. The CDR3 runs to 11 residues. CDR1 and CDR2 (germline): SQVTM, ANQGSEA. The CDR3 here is CSVGTSYEQYF. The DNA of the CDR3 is TGCAGCGTCGGGACTTCCTACGAGCAGTACTTC.

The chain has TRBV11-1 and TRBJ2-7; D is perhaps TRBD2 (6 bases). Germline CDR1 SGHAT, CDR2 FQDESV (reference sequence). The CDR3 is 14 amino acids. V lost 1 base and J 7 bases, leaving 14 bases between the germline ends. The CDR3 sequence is CASSLVGGTREQYF. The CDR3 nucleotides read TGTGCCAGCAGCTTAGTGGGGGGAACCCGGGAGCAGTACTTC.

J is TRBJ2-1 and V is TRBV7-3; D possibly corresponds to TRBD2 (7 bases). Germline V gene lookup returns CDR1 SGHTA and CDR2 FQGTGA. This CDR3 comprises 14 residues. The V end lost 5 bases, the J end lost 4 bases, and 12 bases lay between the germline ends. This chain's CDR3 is CASSGGAGYNEQFF. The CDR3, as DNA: TGTGCCAGCAGCGGGGGGGCCGGTTACAATGAGCAGTTCTTC.